This T cell receptor beta chain was captured by sequencing in a study of shared clonotypes between healthy human individuals. Study as a whole: Each donor contributed plates that comprised three CD4 naive, three CD4 memory, two CD8 naive and one CD8 memory.

J lost 3 bases, V lost 5 bases, and 1 base had no gene match. Looked up from germline, CDR1 is MGHRA and CDR2 is YSYEKL. The CDR3 totals 15 residues. This clone has a handful of counts. This was a deep-level run. In the authors' workflow: Junction-only sequences without quality scores came from ImmunoSEQ, so filtering differed. TCRdb's table, derived via immunoSEQ multiplex PCR, lists solely in-frame clones and lacks some. V, J and clone size are those of that table, while D and trimming were read from the DNA. The sample records about 2 million clones, around 95% being singletons. Donors had no recently reported acute infections or vaccinations and were HIV-negative.

The J gene is TRBJ2-2, the V gene TRBV4-1; TRBD2 aligns across 12 bases. The sequence was collected from a man aged 18 to 30 in good health. Sample: naive CD4+ T cells sorted from blood. Subset: CD45RA+ positively selected. Here the CDR3 reads CASSGLAGYTGELFF. The DNA of the CDR3 is TGCGCCAGCAGCGGACTAGCGGGGTACACCGGGGAGCTGTTTTTT.